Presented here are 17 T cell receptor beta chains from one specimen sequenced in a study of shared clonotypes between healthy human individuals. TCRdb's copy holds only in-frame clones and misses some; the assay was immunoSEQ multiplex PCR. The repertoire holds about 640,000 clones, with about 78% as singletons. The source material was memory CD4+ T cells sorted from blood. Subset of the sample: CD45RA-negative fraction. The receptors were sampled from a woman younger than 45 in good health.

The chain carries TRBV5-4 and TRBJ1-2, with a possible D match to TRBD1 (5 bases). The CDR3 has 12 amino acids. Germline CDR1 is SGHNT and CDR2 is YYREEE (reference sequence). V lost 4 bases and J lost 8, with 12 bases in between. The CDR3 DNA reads TGTGCCAGCAGCCCTACCGAGGGGGGCTACACCTTC. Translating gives CASSPTEGGYTF.

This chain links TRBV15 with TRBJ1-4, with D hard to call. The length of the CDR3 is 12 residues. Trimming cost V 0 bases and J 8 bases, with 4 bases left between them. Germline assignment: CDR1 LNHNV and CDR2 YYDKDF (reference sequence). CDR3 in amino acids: CATSRDAEKLFF. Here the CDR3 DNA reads TGTGCCACCAGCAGAGATGCGGAAAAACTGTTTTTT. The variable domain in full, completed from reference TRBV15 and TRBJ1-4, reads DAMVIQNPRYQVTQFGKPVTLSCSQTLNHNVMYWYQQKSSQAPKLLFHYYDKDFNNEADTPDNFQSRRPNTSFCFLDIRSPGLGDTAMYLCATSRDAEKLFFGSGTQLSVL.

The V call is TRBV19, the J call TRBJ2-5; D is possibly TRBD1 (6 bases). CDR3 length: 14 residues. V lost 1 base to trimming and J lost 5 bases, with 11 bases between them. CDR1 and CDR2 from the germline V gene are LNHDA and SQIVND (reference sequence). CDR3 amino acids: CASSIGRRGETQYF. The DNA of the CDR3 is TGTGCCAGTAGTATAGGCAGAAGGGGGGAGACCCAGTACTTC.

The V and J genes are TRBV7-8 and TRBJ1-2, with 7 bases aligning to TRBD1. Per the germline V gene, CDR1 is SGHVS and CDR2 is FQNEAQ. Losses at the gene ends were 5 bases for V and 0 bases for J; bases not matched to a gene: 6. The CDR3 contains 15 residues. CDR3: CASSPGQPANYGYTF. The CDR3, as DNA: TGTGCCAGCAGCCCGGGACAGCCAGCTAACTATGGCTACACCTTC. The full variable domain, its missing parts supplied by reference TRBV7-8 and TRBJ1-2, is GAGVSQSPRYKVAKRGQDVALRCDPISGHVSLFWYQQALGQGPEFLTYFQNEAQLDKSGLPSDRFFAERPEGSVSTLKIQRTQQEDSAVYLCASSPGQPANYGYTFGSGTRLTVV.

CDR3 nucleotides: TGCGCCAGCAGCCAAGAGGCCCCCGGCGGCTTCTCCTACGAGCAGTACTTC. Translating gives CASSQEAPGGFSYEQYF. The chain links TRBV4-1 to TRBJ2-7, with D uncertain. CDR3 size: 17 residues. Deletions cut 0 bases from V and 0 bases from J, with 15 bases between. Germline CDR1 MGHRA, CDR2 YSYEKL.

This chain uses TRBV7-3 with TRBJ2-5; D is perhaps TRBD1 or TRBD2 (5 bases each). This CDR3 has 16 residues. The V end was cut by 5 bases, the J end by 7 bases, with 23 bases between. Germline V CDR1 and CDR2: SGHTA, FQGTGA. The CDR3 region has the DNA TGTGCCAGCAGCGCCACCGGTGGGGGATCTGACTTGACCCAGTACTTC. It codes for CASSATGGGSDLTQYF.

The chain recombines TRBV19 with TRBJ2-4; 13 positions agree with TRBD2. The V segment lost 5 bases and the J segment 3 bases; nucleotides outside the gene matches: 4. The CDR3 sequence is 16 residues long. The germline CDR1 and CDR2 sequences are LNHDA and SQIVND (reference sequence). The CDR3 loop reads CASSRTSGSVKNIQYF. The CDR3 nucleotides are TGTGCCAGTAGTCGGACTAGCGGGAGTGTCAAAAACATTCAGTACTTC.

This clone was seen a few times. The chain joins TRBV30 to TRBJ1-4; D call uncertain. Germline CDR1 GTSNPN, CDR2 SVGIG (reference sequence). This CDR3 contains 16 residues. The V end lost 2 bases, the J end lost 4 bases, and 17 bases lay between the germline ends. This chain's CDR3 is CAWSIATGSNNEKLFF. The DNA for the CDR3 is TGTGCCTGGAGTATAGCGACCGGGAGCAATAATGAAAAACTGTTTTTT. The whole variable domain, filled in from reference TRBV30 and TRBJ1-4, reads SQTIHQWPATLVQPVGSPLSLECTVEGTSNPNLYWYRQAAGRGLQLLFYSVGIGQISSEVPQNLSASRPQDRQFILSSKKLLLSDSGFYLCAWSIATGSNNEKLFFGSGTQLSVL.

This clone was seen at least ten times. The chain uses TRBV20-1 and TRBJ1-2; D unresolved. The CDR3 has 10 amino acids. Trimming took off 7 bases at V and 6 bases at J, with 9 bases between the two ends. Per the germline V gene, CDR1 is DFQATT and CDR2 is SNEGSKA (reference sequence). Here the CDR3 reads CSVYGHGYTF. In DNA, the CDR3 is TGCAGTGTTTATGGCCATGGCTACACCTTC.

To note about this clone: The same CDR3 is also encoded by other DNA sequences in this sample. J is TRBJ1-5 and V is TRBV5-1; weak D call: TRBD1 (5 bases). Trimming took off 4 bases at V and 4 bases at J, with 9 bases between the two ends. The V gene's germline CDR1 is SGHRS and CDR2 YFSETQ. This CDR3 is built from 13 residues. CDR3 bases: TGCGCCAGCAGCCTGGGACCAAATCAGCCCCAGCATTTT. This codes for CASSLGPNQPQHF.

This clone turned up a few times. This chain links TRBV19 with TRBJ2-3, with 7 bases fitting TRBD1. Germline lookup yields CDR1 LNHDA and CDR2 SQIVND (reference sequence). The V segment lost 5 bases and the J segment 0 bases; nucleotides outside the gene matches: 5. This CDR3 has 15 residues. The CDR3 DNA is TGTGCCAGTAGTTCGGGGACAGTTAGCACAGATACGCAGTATTTT. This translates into CASSSGTVSTDTQYF.

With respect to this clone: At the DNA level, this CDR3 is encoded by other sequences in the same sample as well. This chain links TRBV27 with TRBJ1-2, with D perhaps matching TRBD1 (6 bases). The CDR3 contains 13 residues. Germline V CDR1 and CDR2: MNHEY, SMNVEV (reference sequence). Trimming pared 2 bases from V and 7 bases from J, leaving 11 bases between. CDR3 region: CASSLRGGFGYTF. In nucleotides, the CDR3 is TGTGCCAGCAGTTTAAGGGGGGGGTTTGGCTACACCTTC.

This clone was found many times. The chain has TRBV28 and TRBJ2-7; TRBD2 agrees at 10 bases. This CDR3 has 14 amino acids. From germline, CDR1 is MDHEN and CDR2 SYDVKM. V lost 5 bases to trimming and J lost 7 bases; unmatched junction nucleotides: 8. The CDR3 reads CASSLPSGSREQYF. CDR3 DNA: TGTGCCAGCAGTCTACCTAGCGGGAGTCGTGAGCAGTACTTC.

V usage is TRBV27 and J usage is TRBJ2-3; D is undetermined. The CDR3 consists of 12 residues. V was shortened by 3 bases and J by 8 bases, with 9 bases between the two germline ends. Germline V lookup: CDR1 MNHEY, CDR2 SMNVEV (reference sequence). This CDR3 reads CASSFHWATQYF. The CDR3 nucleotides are TGTGCCAGCAGTTTCCACTGGGCTACGCAGTATTTT.

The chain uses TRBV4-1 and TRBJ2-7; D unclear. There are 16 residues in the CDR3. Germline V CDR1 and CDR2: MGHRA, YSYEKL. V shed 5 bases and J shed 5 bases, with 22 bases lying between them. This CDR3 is CASSTTLTPEIHEQYF. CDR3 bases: TGCGCCAGCAGCACGACATTGACGCCGGAAATCCACGAGCAGTACTTC.

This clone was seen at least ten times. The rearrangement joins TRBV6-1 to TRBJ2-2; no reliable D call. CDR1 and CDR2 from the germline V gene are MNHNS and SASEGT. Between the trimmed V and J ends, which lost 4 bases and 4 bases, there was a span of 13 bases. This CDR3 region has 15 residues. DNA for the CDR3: TGTGCCAGCAGTGTAGCCGAGGAAGGCACCGGGGAGCTGTTTTTT. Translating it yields CASSVAEEGTGELFF.

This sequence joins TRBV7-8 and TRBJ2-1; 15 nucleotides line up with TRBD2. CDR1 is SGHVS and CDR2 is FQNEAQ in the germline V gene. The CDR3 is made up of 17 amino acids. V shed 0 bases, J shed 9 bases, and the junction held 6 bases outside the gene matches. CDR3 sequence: CASSLAPRTSGGGEQFF. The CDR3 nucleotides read TGTGCCAGCAGCTTAGCGCCCCGGACTAGCGGGGGGGGTGAGCAGTTCTTC.